Many counts were recorded for the clone carrying this TCR beta chain. The CDR3 length is 16 residues. CDR1 and CDR2 (germline): MNHNS, SASEGT. Between the trimmed V and J ends, which lost 7 bases and 6 bases, there was a span of 24 bases. Preparation of the TCRbeta library was carried out with unique molecular identifiers. TCRdb re-called the PCR reads through MiXCR, storing one row per CDR3 protein. Here the sample spans about 200,000 distinct CDR3 sequences, more than 12% being singletons. The entry originates in a study of T-cell reconstitution after alpha-beta-depleted transplantation in children.

The sample in question was PBMCs from the stem cell graft donor, obtained from the stem cell graft. J is TRBJ1-1 and V is TRBV6-1; no clear D gene. This TCR was recovered from a human donor who donated a stem cell graft to a child with acute lymphoblastic leukemia. CDR3 coding DNA: TGTGCCAGCAACACAGACCGGACCACCACAACAGCTGAAGCTTTCTTT. Protein: CASNTDRTTTTAEAFF.